This T cell receptor beta chain came from a study of cytomegalovirus exposure and HLA in healthy donors. Study summary: Out of 150 million to 200 million T cells, an earlier analysis found 117 million unique TCR beta sequences in total.

Amplification used 60 Vbeta primers and 13 Jbeta primers. Clones were read by immunoSEQ multiplex PCR, and TCRdb kept only the in-frame ones, dropping some. The table records roughly 150,000 clones, roughly 72% of them present only once. General observations from the study: Reported results showed that the classifier diagnosed cytomegalovirus status with high specificity and sensitivity. TCR association rates varied by HLA locus in a later analysis, with DRB1 highest and HLA-C lowest.

This clone was counted between two and nine times. Its antigen is still unknown. CDR3 length: 12 residues. The germline CDR1 and CDR2 sequences are SNHLY and FYNNEI. Trimming took off 4 bases at V and 1 base at J, with 4 bases between the two ends. The V and J genes are TRBV2 and TRBJ1-1; D is uncertain. The receptor's source is a woman aged 40 to 50 in good health and CMV-seronegative. Sequenced: PBMCs. CDR3 sequence (DNA): TGTGCCAGCAGTGTCCGGAACACTGAAGCTTTCTTT. The encoded protein is CASSVRNTEAFF.